Below are 30 T cell receptor beta chains sequenced from a single sample in a study of OX40 agonist ivuxolimab in advanced cancers. Profiling relied on immunoSEQ multiplex PCR, and the TCRdb table lists in-frame clones only, not all of them. Of under 70,000 clones listed, approximately 90% are singletons. Sequenced here: CD4+ or CD8+ T cells sorted from blood, sampled in a trial of the OX40 agonist ivuxolimab. Receptors were obtained from an adult with an advanced solid tumor such as melanoma, head and neck, liver or kidney cancer.

V and J are TRBV2 and TRBJ2-2; 10 bases fit TRBD1. Losses at the gene ends were 6 bases for V and 7 bases for J; bases not matched to a gene: 8. Germline assignment: CDR1 SNHLY and CDR2 FYNNEI. This CDR3 comprises 15 residues. The CDR3: CASRQTGGAGGELFF. As DNA, the CDR3 is TGTGCCAGCAGACAGACAGGGGGCGCGGGCGGGGAGCTGTTTTTT.

The chain has TRBV7-9 and TRBJ2-7; weak D call: TRBD1 (6 bases). V dropped 2 bases and J dropped 4 bases, with 18 bases sitting between them. The CDR3 length is 16 residues. Germline assignment: CDR1 SEHNR and CDR2 FQNEAQ (reference sequence). The CDR3 DNA reads TGTGCCAGCAGCTTATTAGGCTTTGGGACAAATTACGAGCAGTACTTC. Its translation is CASSLLGFGTNYEQYF.

CDR3 protein: CAISESSGGELFF. In DNA, the CDR3 is TGTGCCATCAGTGAGTCGAGTGGAGGGGAGCTGTTTTTT. The V gene is TRBV10-3, the J gene TRBJ2-2, with D unclear. V lost 0 bases to trimming and J lost 8 bases, with 7 bases between them. The CDR3 totals 13 residues. Germline V CDR1 and CDR2: ENHRY, SYGVKD.

The V and J genes are TRBV6-5 and TRBJ1-1; 10 bases align to TRBD1. J was trimmed by 7 bases and V by 2 bases; bases with no gene match: 4. Germline V gene data show CDR1 as MNHEY and CDR2 as SVGAGI. The CDR3 totals 14 residues. Here the CDR3 reads CASSYDRGLSEAFF. For the CDR3, the DNA is TGTGCCAGCAGTTACGACAGGGGGCTGAGTGAAGCTTTCTTT.

A remark on this clone: Germline and junction disagree at one end, which may indicate a read error. V and J are TRBV5-1 and TRBJ2-1; perhaps D is TRBD1 or TRBD2 (6 bases each). Germline assignment: CDR1 SGHRS and CDR2 YFSETQ. The CDR3 contains 16 residues. The CDR3 DNA reads as TGCGCCAGCAGTCGTGTGGGGGGCGCAGGGTCCAATGAGCAGCTCTTC. This codes for CASSRVGGAGSNEQLF.

V usage is TRBV5-4 and J usage is TRBJ2-5; D remains ambiguous. The CDR3 is 14 residues long. Per the germline V gene, CDR1 is SGHNT and CDR2 is YYREEE (reference sequence). Between the trimmed V and J ends, which lost 2 bases and 7 bases, there was a span of 15 bases. The CDR3 here is CASSFGPDQVTQYF. Written as DNA, the CDR3 is TGTGCCAGCAGCTTCGGACCGGATCAGGTGACCCAGTACTTC.

This chain connects TRBV5-1 to TRBJ2-2; the D gene is possibly TRBD2 (5 bases). Germline V lookup: CDR1 SGHRS, CDR2 YFSETQ. The V end lost 0 bases, the J end lost 3 bases, and 12 bases lay between the germline ends. This CDR3 has 16 amino acids. CDR3 coding DNA: TGCGCCAGCAGCTTGGCCCTGCGGGTGGACACCGGGGAGCTGTTTTTT. Translating gives CASSLALRVDTGELFF.

Details on this clone: Mismatch with germline at one junction end may stem from a read error. The rearrangement joins TRBV11-2 to TRBJ2-5; TRBD2 matches at 11 bases. Germline V gene data show CDR1 as SGHAT and CDR2 as FQNNGV. This CDR3 contains 14 residues. The CDR3 DNA follows: TGTGCCAGCAGTTTAGCGGGGGGGCAAGAGACCCAGTACTTC. Translated, it gives CASSLAGGQETQYF. Looking up the rest from reference TRBV11-2 and TRBJ2-5 gives the full variable domain: EAGVAQSPRYKIIEKRQSVAFWCNPISGHATLYWYQQILGQGPKLLIQFQNNGVVDDSQLPKDRFSAERLKGVDSTLKIQPAKLEDSAVYLCASSLAGGQETQYFGPGTRLLVL.

The chain employs TRBV5-1 and TRBJ2-2; tentative D call: TRBD1 (6 bases). This CDR3 is built from 13 residues. With 4 bases removed from V and 4 bases from J, the gap between germline ends came to 8 bases. Germline CDR1 reads SGHRS; CDR2 reads YFSETQ. The CDR3 DNA reads as TGCGCCAGCAGCAAGGACAGCACCGGGGAGCTGTTTTTT. Amino acids: CASSKDSTGELFF. The whole variable domain, remainder taken from reference TRBV5-1 and TRBJ2-2, is KAGVTQTPRYLIKTRGQQVTLSCSPISGHRSVSWYQQTPGQGLQFLFEYFSETQRNKGNFPGRFSGRQFSNSRSEMNVSTLELGDSALYLCASSKDSTGELFFGEGSRLTVL.

The V call is TRBV4-1, the J call TRBJ2-5, with a tentative D call TRBD2 (6 bases). This CDR3 spans 15 amino acids. From germline, CDR1 is MGHRA and CDR2 YSYEKL. Trimming cost V 1 base and J 2 bases, with 11 bases left between them. DNA of the CDR3: TGCGCCAGCAGCCAAGTTCCTAGCGTACAAGAGACCCAGTACTTC. Amino acid sequence: CASSQVPSVQETQYF.

The chain recombines TRBV30 with TRBJ1-2, with a tentative D call TRBD1 (5 bases). Trimming stripped 0 bases from V and 8 bases from J, with 13 bases between. Germline loops: CDR1 GTSNPN, CDR2 SVGIG (reference sequence). The CDR3 totals 13 residues. CDR3 bases: TGTGCCTGGAGTGTACAAGGGACGGGGGGCTACACCTTC. Amino acids: CAWSVQGTGGYTF.

This clone was detected once. J is TRBJ2-6 and V is TRBV14; D gene unclear. V was cut by 3 bases and J by 2 bases, with 5 bases left in between. CDR3 length equals 14 residues. Germline loops: CDR1 SGHDN, CDR2 FVKESK. CDR3: CASSHPAGANVLTF. The CDR3 bases are TGTGCCAGCAGCCACCCGGCTGGGGCCAACGTCCTGACTTTC. Full variable domain (missing parts from reference TRBV14 and TRBJ2-6): EAGVTQFPSHSVIEKGQTVTLRCDPISGHDNLYWYRRVMGKEIKFLLHFVKESKQDESGMPNNRFLAERTGGTYSTLKVQPAELEDSGVYFCASSHPAGANVLTFGAGSRLTVL.

CDR3 in DNA: TGTGCCAGCAGCTTAGCAGTTATGGGCAATCAGCCCCAGCATTTT. This translates into CASSLAVMGNQPQHF. The chain recombines TRBV7-8 with TRBJ1-5; D gene uncertain. This CDR3 is built from 15 residues. In germline, CDR1 is SGHVS, CDR2 FQNEAQ. The V end lost 0 bases, the J end lost 2 bases, and 8 bases lay between the germline ends.

This chain joins TRBV4-3 and TRBJ2-1; maybe TRBD1 (6 bases). CDR3 length: 14 residues. In germline, CDR1 is LGHNA, CDR2 YSLEER. V shed 0 bases and J shed 9 bases, with 12 bases lying between them. CDR3 loop: CASSQETGGTEQFF. The DNA of the CDR3 is TGCGCCAGCAGCCAAGAGACAGGAGGCACTGAGCAGTTCTTC.

This chain connects TRBV5-5 to TRBJ1-5; 8 bases are shared with TRBD1. Germline V lookup: CDR1 SGHKS, CDR2 YYEKEE (reference sequence). The CDR3 has 14 amino acids. V lost 4 bases, J lost 3 bases, and 3 bases stayed unmatched. The CDR3 nucleotides are TGTGCCAGCAGCCCGACAGGGGCCAATCAGCCCCAGCATTTT. Protein: CASSPTGANQPQHF.

This clone was detected only once. V is TRBV2 and J is TRBJ1-1; TRBD1 matches 8 bases. V lost 5 bases, J lost 4 bases, and 3 bases stayed unmatched. Germline loops: CDR1 SNHLY, CDR2 FYNNEI. There are 13 residues in the CDR3. In nucleotides, the CDR3 is TGTGCCAGCAGTCCAACAGGGGGCACTGAAGCTTTCTTT. The encoded protein is CASSPTGGTEAFF.

The V call is TRBV10-3, the J call TRBJ2-7; 11 bases align to TRBD1. Germline CDR1 ENHRY, CDR2 SYGVKD. V was pared by 5 bases and J by 6 bases, with 12 bases of the junction left unmatched. CDR3 size: 16 residues. For the CDR3, the DNA is TGTGCCATCAGTACCGGGACAGGGGGGTCTGTCATCGAGCAGTACTTC. This translates into CAISTGTGGSVIEQYF.

J is TRBJ1-1 and V is TRBV11-1; D call uncertain. Germline V CDR1 and CDR2: SGHAT, FQDESV (reference sequence). The V end was cut by 2 bases, the J end by 0 bases, with 13 bases between. The CDR3 contains 16 residues. Written as DNA, the CDR3 is TGTGCCAGCAGCTTAAGCGCCACGGGCCTGAACACTGAAGCTTTCTTT. As protein: CASSLSATGLNTEAFF.

The rearrangement uses TRBV5-1 and TRBJ2-1; the match to TRBD2 covers 12 bases. This CDR3 comprises 16 residues. Germline CDR1 reads SGHRS; CDR2 reads YFSETQ. The J segment lost 7 bases and the V segment lost 3 bases, leaving 8 bases of the junction unmatched. CDR3 sequence (DNA): TGCGCCAGCAGCTCCTTTCTAGCGGGGGGGCGGAATGAGCAGTTCTTC. It is translated as CASSSFLAGGRNEQFF. The complete variable domain, with remaining parts taken from reference TRBV5-1 and TRBJ2-1, reads KAGVTQTPRYLIKTRGQQVTLSCSPISGHRSVSWYQQTPGQGLQFLFEYFSETQRNKGNFPGRFSGRQFSNSRSEMNVSTLELGDSALYLCASSSFLAGGRNEQFFGPGTRLTVL.

The J gene is TRBJ1-4, the V gene TRBV5-6; 8 bases map to TRBD1. There are 16 residues in the CDR3. Germline values: CDR1 SGHDT, CDR2 YYEEEE. V shed 0 bases and J 10 bases; nucleotides not matched to a gene: 11. The CDR3 DNA reads as TGTGCCAGCAGCTTGGCACCCCAGGCAGGGGGCGGAAAACTGTTTTTT. Residues: CASSLAPQAGGGKLFF.

This chain joins TRBV6-1 and TRBJ2-7; D tentatively fits TRBD1 or TRBD2 (6 bases each). Trimming removed 7 bases at V and 2 bases at J, with 12 bases between. This CDR3 region has 13 residues. Per germline, CDR1 MNHNS and CDR2 SASEGT. The CDR3 loop is CASNRGGTYEQYF. DNA for the CDR3: TGTGCCAGCAATAGAGGGGGGACCTACGAGCAGTACTTC.

This clone was seen more than once but under ten times. The rearrangement links TRBV28 to TRBJ1-2; 8 nucleotides match TRBD1. Unmatched junction bases numbered 13, after V lost 10 bases and J lost 0 bases. Germline assignment: CDR1 MDHEN and CDR2 SYDVKM. This CDR3 spans 16 amino acids. The CDR3 region is CATITGGDKSNYGYTF. The DNA of the CDR3 is TGTGCCACTATAACAGGGGGGGACAAATCTAACTATGGCTACACCTTC.

The gene calls are TRBV5-1 and TRBJ1-2; TRBD1 aligns across 11 bases. V dropped 0 bases and J dropped 4; count of bases not matched to a gene: 2. The CDR3 has 15 residues. CDR1 and CDR2 (germline): SGHRS, YFSETQ. CDR3 DNA: TGCGCCAGCAGCTTGGAGGGGACAGGGGGCTATGGCTACACCTTC. Protein: CASSLEGTGGYGYTF.

V is TRBV28 and J is TRBJ2-7, with 7 bases lining up with TRBD2. Germline trimming cut 6 bases from V and 2 bases from J; bases unmatched to any gene: 7. This CDR3 is built from 14 residues. Per the germline V gene, CDR1 is MDHEN and CDR2 is SYDVKM. The CDR3 here is CASRIREAPYEQYF. The DNA of the CDR3 is TGTGCCAGCAGAATTCGGGAGGCTCCCTACGAGCAGTACTTC.

This clone has a handful of counts. The CDR3 here is CASSPGQGLNYGYTF. CDR3 sequence (DNA): TGTGCCAGCAGCCCGGGACAGGGACTTAACTATGGCTACACCTTC. The chain links TRBV7-2 to TRBJ1-2, with 9 bases that match TRBD1. CDR3 size: 15 residues. Germline V gene sequence: CDR1 SGHTA, CDR2 FQGNSA. V shed 5 bases and J 1 base; nucleotides not matched to a gene: 5.

This chain connects TRBV28 to TRBJ1-4; 8 bases line up with TRBD1. The CDR3 has 17 amino acids. The germline V gene has CDR1 MDHEN and CDR2 SYDVKM. The J segment lost 7 bases and the V segment lost 8 bases, leaving 18 bases of the junction unmatched. The CDR3 sequence: CASSSGGAATMREKLFF. Here the CDR3 DNA reads TGTGCCAGCTCATCAGGGGGCGCGGCCACGATGCGTGAAAAACTGTTTTTT. Full variable domain (outside the CDR3, taken from reference TRBV28 and TRBJ1-4): DVKVTQSSRYLVKRTGEKVFLECVQDMDHENMFWYRQDPGLGLRLIYFSYDVKMKEKGDIPEGYSVSREKKERFSLILESASTNQTSMYLCASSSGGAATMREKLFFGSGTQLSVL.

The rearrangement uses TRBV5-1 and TRBJ2-1; D is unclear. Trimming cost V 0 bases and J 4 bases, with 8 bases left between them. Germline values: CDR1 SGHRS, CDR2 YFSETQ. The CDR3 extends over 14 amino acids. This chain's CDR3 is CASSLGDSYNEQFF. The DNA of the CDR3 is TGCGCCAGCAGCTTGGGGGATTCTTACAATGAGCAGTTCTTC.

CDR3 nucleotides: TGTGCCAGCTCACGGGCAGGGAATCTCTTTATTAGCACAGATACGCAGTATTTT. Its translation: CASSRAGNLFISTDTQYF. The chain joins TRBV18 to TRBJ2-3; D perhaps matches TRBD1 (5 bases). CDR3 size: 18 residues. Germline V CDR1 and CDR2: KGHSH, LQKENI. V gave up 4 bases and J gave up 0 bases, with 20 bases separating them.

The chain recombines TRBV5-1 with TRBJ2-7; D may be TRBD1 (6 bases). The CDR3 runs 15 residues. V gave up 0 bases and J gave up 2 bases, with 12 bases separating them. Germline V gene sequence: CDR1 SGHRS, CDR2 YFSETQ. CDR3 loop: CASSLGGHTTYEQYF. The CDR3 DNA reads TGCGCCAGCAGCTTGGGGGGACACACGACCTACGAGCAGTACTTC.

This chain connects TRBV18 to TRBJ1-6; D is perhaps TRBD1 (6 bases). CDR1 is KGHSH and CDR2 is LQKENI in the germline V gene. V lost 4 bases and J lost 7, with 8 bases in between. There are 13 residues in the CDR3. The DNA for the CDR3 is TGTGCCAGCTCACTAGGACAGAATTCACCCCTCCACTTT. Translated: CASSLGQNSPLHF.